The 13 T cell receptor beta chains in this list originate from one sample, sequenced in a study of blood T cell repertoires in COVID-19. Sequenced by immunoSEQ multiplex PCR; TCRdb stores in-frame clones only, minus some. The repertoire consists of over 95,000 clones, with about 81% occurring once and the leading ten covering around a sixth. The sample comprised peripheral blood. The receptors originated from a woman aged 55-70 years with acute or convalescent COVID-19.

The CDR3 protein is CASSLDLLQGTNEQYF. In DNA, the CDR3 is TGTGCCAGCAGCTTAGATCTCCTACAGGGGACCAACGAGCAGTACTTC. J is TRBJ2-7 and V is TRBV11-2; 7 nucleotides line up with TRBD1. V trimming: 0 bases; J trimming: 5 bases; junction bases outside the gene matches: 10. The CDR3 consists of 16 residues. Germline CDR1 is SGHAT and CDR2 is FQNNGV.

This clone was observed once. The chain uses TRBV2 and TRBJ2-1; the D gene is possibly TRBD2 (5 bases). Germline CDR1 and CDR2: SNHLY and FYNNEI. This CDR3 is built from 15 residues. Trimming removed 5 bases from V and 3 bases from J, with 14 bases in between. The CDR3 nucleotides are TGTGCCAGCAGTCCACTTGCGGGCGGCTACAATGAGCAGTTCTTC. Protein product: CASSPLAGGYNEQFF. Drawing the rest from reference TRBV2 and TRBJ2-1, the complete variable domain is EPEVTQTPSHQVTQMGQEVILRCVPISNHLYFYWYRQILGQKVEFLVSFYNNEISEKSEIFDDQFSVERPDGSNFTLKIRSTKLEDSAMYFCASSPLAGGYNEQFFGPGTRLTVL.

The chain is built from TRBV18 and TRBJ2-2, with TRBD1 identical over 10 bases. J gave up 5 bases and V 4 bases, and 13 bases lay outside the gene matches. Germline lookup yields CDR1 KGHSH and CDR2 LQKENI. This CDR3 spans 18 amino acids. In DNA, the CDR3 is TGTGCCAGCTCACGTATCTTTGGGGACAGGGGAAGAACCGGGGAGCTGTTTTTT. This encodes CASSRIFGDRGRTGELFF.

V and J are TRBV30 and TRBJ1-3; possible D gene TRBD1, 5 bases. Trimming pared 4 bases from V and 1 base from J, leaving 11 bases between. This CDR3 region has 14 residues. The germline V gene has CDR1 GTSNPN and CDR2 SVGIG (reference sequence). CDR3 DNA sequence: TGTGCCTGGATCGGACATCATTCTGGAAACACCATATATTTT. Translating it yields CAWIGHHSGNTIYF.

The V gene is TRBV7-9, the J gene TRBJ1-5; no firm D call. CDR3 length: 13 residues. The germline V and J ends were trimmed by 4 bases and 7 bases, with 11 bases remaining between them. Germline values: CDR1 SEHNR, CDR2 FQNEAQ (reference sequence). The CDR3 sequence: CASSYHDGQPQHF. CDR3 sequence (DNA): TGTGCCAGCAGCTATCATGATGGCCAGCCCCAGCATTTT.

This sequence joins TRBV28 and TRBJ2-7; D may be TRBD2 (7 bases). V lost 4 bases and J 6 bases, leaving 22 bases between the germline ends. The CDR3 has 16 residues. CDR1 and CDR2 (germline): MDHEN, SYDVKM. The CDR3, as DNA: TGTGCCAGCAGTTCCCCCTTGGGGGGGGCGGGAGCCGAGCAGTACTTC. Translated, it gives CASSSPLGGAGAEQYF.

V and J are TRBV5-5 and TRBJ1-1; tentatively, D is TRBD1 (5 bases). Germline V gene lookup returns CDR1 SGHKS and CDR2 YYEKEE (reference sequence). The V end was cut by 3 bases, the J end by 0 bases, with 9 bases between. CDR3 length: 14 residues. CDR3: CASSSRAVNTEAFF. The CDR3 DNA reads as TGTGCCAGCAGCTCCAGGGCGGTGAACACTGAAGCTTTCTTT.

The J gene is TRBJ1-3, the V gene TRBV7-6; D might be TRBD1 (6 bases). V lost 1 base and J lost 4, with 14 bases in between. The CDR3 has 16 residues. The germline CDR1 and CDR2 sequences are SGHVS and FNYEAQ. The CDR3 DNA reads as TGTGCCAGCAGCTTAGGGGCGGGGGGCTCAGGAAACACCATATATTTT. Its protein is CASSLGAGGSGNTIYF. The variable domain in full, with the rest retrieved from reference TRBV7-6 and TRBJ1-3, is GAGVSQSPRYKVTKRGQDVALRCDPISGHVSLYWYRQALGQGPEFLTYFNYEAQQDKSGLPNDRFSAERPEGSISTLTIQRTEQRDSAMYRCASSLGAGGSGNTIYFGEGSWLTVV.

The rearrangement uses TRBV4-3 and TRBJ1-1; perhaps TRBD1 as D (6 bases). V lost 0 bases and J lost 0, with 17 bases in between. Per germline, CDR1 LGHNA and CDR2 YSLEER. CDR3 length equals 18 residues. The CDR3 DNA reads as TGCGCCAGCAGCCAAGAATCCCGGCGGACAGTCATGAACACTGAAGCTTTCTTT. This codes for CASSQESRRTVMNTEAFF.

This chain connects TRBV20-1 to TRBJ2-1; unclear D gene. The length of the CDR3 is 10 residues. Germline-derived CDR1 and CDR2 are DFQATT and SNEGSKA (reference sequence). V lost 6 bases to trimming and J lost 12 bases, with 12 bases between them. CDR3 sequence reads: CSAGEESQFF. The CDR3 DNA reads as TGCAGTGCCGGAGAAGAGTCGCAGTTCTTC.

This clone was recorded many times. The chain recombines TRBV6-5 with TRBJ2-2, with 9 bases matching TRBD2. The CDR3 consists of 15 residues. CDR1 is MNHEY, CDR2 SVGAGI, per germline. The V segment lost 7 bases and the J segment 5 bases; nucleotides outside the gene matches: 8. CDR3 DNA sequence: TGTGCCAGCACCAAGGACGCGGGGGGGACCGGGGAGCTGTTTTTT. Its translation is CASTKDAGGTGELFF.

The rearrangement uses TRBV11-3 and TRBJ1-2; D uncertain. Germline V gives CDR1 SGHNT, CDR2 YENEEA. CDR3 length: 12 residues. Trimming stripped 3 bases from V and 8 bases from J, with 10 bases between. CDR3 protein: CASSFERWGYTF. CDR3 nucleotide sequence: TGTGCCAGCAGCTTCGAGCGGTGGGGCTACACCTTC.

J is TRBJ2-5 and V is TRBV2, with 10 bases that match TRBD2. Germline CDR1 and CDR2: SNHLY and FYNNEI. V shed 6 bases and J 5 bases; nucleotides not matched to a gene: 9. The CDR3 is made up of 15 amino acids. CDR3: CASSPKLAGAETQYF. CDR3 coding DNA: TGTGCCAGCAGCCCCAAGCTAGCGGGGGCGGAGACCCAGTACTTC.